This is a list of T cell receptor beta chains from one sample in a study of T-cell memory formation after mild COVID-19. MiXCR was run by TCRdb on the 5' RACE reads, yielding one entry per CDR3 protein. This sample has about 310,000 distinct CDR3 sequences, with less than 20% found just once. What was sequenced was PBMCs or a T cell subset sorted from them (not recorded which). The receptors were sampled from a man aged 18 to 30 who had mild COVID-19 (a few samples of this study predate the infection). Cell type and time point are not known. The conserved cysteine and the conserved F or W are not part of the CDR3 here.

j_call	v_call	cdr3_aa
TRBJ2-3	TRBV25-1	ASTPGARLAESTDTQY
TRBJ2-7	TRBV3-1	ASSQDALAGLSYEQY
TRBJ2-7	TRBV7-3	ASSGHVTPYEQY
TRBJ1-1	TRBV11-2	ASSLSGVKTEAF
TRBJ1-1	TRBV5-5	ASSLRGVVTEAF
TRBJ2-1	TRBV5-1	ASNGRGLFRGSYNEQF
TRBJ2-3	TRBV20-1	SAGPARDSYTDTQY
TRBJ1-6	TRBV19	ASSTRGAAGWNSPLH
TRBJ1-1	TRBV7-9	ASSWTGNTEDF
TRBJ1-3	TRBV6-5	ASSRTDTSGNTIY
TRBJ1-2	TRBV12-3/TRBV12-4	ASSVTGVGYGYT
TRBJ2-3	TRBV4-3	ASSQERGVAGQTQY
TRBJ1-5	TRBV7-8	ASSLRQGTANQPQH
TRBJ1-5	TRBV11-2	ASSGRVINQPQH
TRBJ1-1	TRBV29-1	SVSPGNTEAF
TRBJ2-1	TRBV5-6	ASSLPAGGEQF
TRBJ2-2	TRBV5-6	ASSLWRMNTGELF
TRBJ1-5	TRBV5-1	ASSPGTGQPQH
TRBJ2-1	TRBV5-1	ASSSAPGTSDEQF
TRBJ2-1	TRBV6-5	ASSYGTGGGGEQF
TRBJ1-2	TRBV12-3/TRBV12-4	ASSLRSGRLANYGYT
TRBJ2-1	TRBV7-6	ASSLPSLSSYNEQF
TRBJ2-1	TRBV15	ATSRRGGVHNEQF
TRBJ2-5	TRBV20-1	SARDRRDGQETQY
TRBJ2-4	TRBV4-1	ASSQIGRGTKNIQY
TRBJ2-6	TRBV5-4	ASSLPEDRNLAGANVLT
TRBJ2-5	TRBV7-7	ASSLGGFEETQY
TRBJ2-3	TRBV5-1	ASSNPSPYEDTQY
TRBJ1-5	TRBV7-6	ASSLSQGQLLSDQPQH
TRBJ2-3	TRBV29-1	SVEGRATDTQY
TRBJ2-2	TRBV20-1	SARDPVTGELF
TRBJ1-4	TRBV5-1	ASMGPNEKLF
TRBJ1-3	TRBV7-2	ASSFNSGNTIY
TRBJ1-5	TRBV28	ASSAAARLAPNQPQH
TRBJ2-6	TRBV6-5	ASSYRDSGANVLT
TRBJ1-5	TRBV6-1	ASSEVPGLLNQPQH
TRBJ2-7	TRBV7-9	ASSLEQYEQY
TRBJ1-5	TRBV18	ASSPRIGRDQPQH
TRBJ2-1	TRBV2	ASRQGAYNEQF
TRBJ2-2	TRBV29-1	SALIAHTGELF
TRBJ1-6	TRBV4-3	ASSQDPAPLH
TRBJ1-1	TRBV3-1	ASSQGQGPNTAF
TRBJ2-1	TRBV6-6	ASSYSSEQF
TRBJ2-7	TRBV30	AWSVKGPEQY
TRBJ1-6	TRBV20-1	SGQDRGAHDSPLH
TRBJ1-6	TRBV2	ASGTQDYNSPLH
TRBJ1-1	TRBV4-1	ASSQGIANTEAF
TRBJ2-5	TRBV9	ASSAVGGQETQY
TRBJ2-5	TRBV12-3/TRBV12-4	ATGSRSLERTQY
TRBJ1-1	TRBV6-5	ASSYSMSTEAF
TRBJ1-2	TRBV12-3/TRBV12-4	ASREDGTYGYT
TRBJ2-3	TRBV10-3	AISETTDTQY
TRBJ1-6	TRBV29-1	SVVPFLLH
TRBJ2-5	TRBV20-1	SADRGETQY
TRBJ1-2	TRBV5-1	ASSPLPTGGSGGYT